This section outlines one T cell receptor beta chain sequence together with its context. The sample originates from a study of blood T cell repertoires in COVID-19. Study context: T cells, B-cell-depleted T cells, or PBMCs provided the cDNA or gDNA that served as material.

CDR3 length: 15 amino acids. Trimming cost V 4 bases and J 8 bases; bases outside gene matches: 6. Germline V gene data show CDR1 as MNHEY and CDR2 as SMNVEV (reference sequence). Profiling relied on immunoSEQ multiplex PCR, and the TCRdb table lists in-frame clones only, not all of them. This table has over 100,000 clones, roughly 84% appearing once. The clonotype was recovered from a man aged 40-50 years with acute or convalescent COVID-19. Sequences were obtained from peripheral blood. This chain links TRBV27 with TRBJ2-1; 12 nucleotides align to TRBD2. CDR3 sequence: CASSSLAGGDDEQFF. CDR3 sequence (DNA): TGTGCCAGCAGTTCACTAGCGGGGGGTGATGATGAGCAGTTCTTC.